One sample yielded the 20 T cell receptor beta chains listed below, sequenced in a study of cytomegalovirus exposure and HLA in healthy donors. Assay: immunoSEQ multiplex PCR; the TCRdb copy retains only in-frame clones and omits some. Altogether 150,000 or so clones are present, roughly 89% being singletons, with the ten largest covering approximately 1.2%. The material sequenced was PBMCs. The source is a woman under 30 in good health and CMV-seronegative.

The J gene is TRBJ1-2, the V gene TRBV4-1; TRBD1 is a possible D gene (6 bases). CDR1 is MGHRA, CDR2 YSYEKL, per germline. V was clipped by 0 bases and J by 8 bases, with 13 bases between them. The CDR3 runs 14 residues. CDR3 sequence reads: CASSQERGLRGYTF. The CDR3 nucleotides read TGCGCCAGCAGCCAAGAGCGGGGGCTGAGGGGCTACACCTTC.

The chain employs TRBV19 and TRBJ1-1; D is unclear. This CDR3 region has 14 residues. CDR1 is LNHDA and CDR2 is SQIVND in the germline V gene (reference sequence). V was pared by 1 base and J by 6 bases, with 12 bases between. CDR3 bases: TGTGCCAGTAGTATAGTCACGGAGTCGGCTGAAGCTTTCTTT. It translates to CASSIVTESAEAFF. Using reference TRBV19 and TRBJ1-1 for the parts outside the CDR3, the full variable domain is DGGITQSPKYLFRKEGQNVTLSCEQNLNHDAMYWYRQDPGQGLRLIYYSQIVNDFQKGDIAEGYSVSREKKESFPLTVTSAQKNPTAFYLCASSIVTESAEAFFGQGTRLTVV.

The gene calls are TRBV6-1 and TRBJ2-3; 7 nucleotides line up with TRBD2. In germline, CDR1 is MNHNS, CDR2 SASEGT. The CDR3 covers 16 residues. J gave up 0 bases and V 1 base, and 4 bases lay outside the gene matches. As DNA, the CDR3 is TGTGCCAGCAGTGAAGAGAGGCGGGGGAGCACAGATACGCAGTATTTT. It yields the protein CASSEERRGSTDTQYF.

The rearrangement joins TRBV5-1 to TRBJ1-2; 7 bases are shared with TRBD1. The CDR3 is 14 residues long. Germline CDR1 and CDR2: SGHRS and YFSETQ. Losses at the gene ends were 4 bases for V and 4 bases for J; bases not matched to a gene: 7. CDR3 DNA sequence: TGCGCCAGCAGCGCCGAGTACAGGGGCTATGGCTACACCTTC. It encodes CASSAEYRGYGYTF. The full variable domain, its missing parts supplied by reference TRBV5-1 and TRBJ1-2, is KAGVTQTPRYLIKTRGQQVTLSCSPISGHRSVSWYQQTPGQGLQFLFEYFSETQRNKGNFPGRFSGRQFSNSRSEMNVSTLELGDSALYLCASSAEYRGYGYTFGSGTRLTVV.

This clone has a single count. V and J are TRBV7-3 and TRBJ2-2; the match to TRBD2 covers 8 bases. This CDR3 region has 16 residues. Per the germline V gene, CDR1 is SGHTA and CDR2 is FQGTGA. Unmatched junction bases numbered 3, after V lost 3 bases and J lost 0 bases. The CDR3 reads CASSFAGGPNTGELFF. The CDR3, as DNA: TGTGCCAGCAGCTTCGCGGGGGGCCCGAACACCGGGGAGCTGTTTTTT.

The chain links TRBV7-9 to TRBJ2-3, with D perhaps TRBD1 (5 bases). V lost 6 bases to trimming and J lost 4 bases, with 23 bases between them. The length of the CDR3 is 17 residues. Germline V gene lookup returns CDR1 SEHNR and CDR2 FQNEAQ (reference sequence). The CDR3 DNA reads TGTGCCAGCAGAATCACACCAGGGTTAGCTCGGGCAGATACGCAGTATTTT. Translated: CASRITPGLARADTQYF.

The chain couples TRBV19 to TRBJ1-5; TRBD1 aligns across 8 bases. CDR1 is LNHDA, CDR2 SQIVND, per germline (reference sequence). The junction had 7 bases not matched to a gene; V was cut back by 7 bases and J by 5 bases. The CDR3 consists of 14 residues. The CDR3 DNA follows: TGTGCCAGTATGATCGGACAGGGCCATCAGCCCCAGCATTTT. This encodes CASMIGQGHQPQHF.

This rearrangement joins TRBV4-2 to TRBJ2-1; 11 bases line up with TRBD2. The V gene's germline CDR1 is LGHNA and CDR2 YNFKEQ. The CDR3 is 18 amino acids. The ends lost 1 base at V and 4 bases at J; junction bases unmatched: 9. The CDR3 spells CASSQALAGGPEYNEQFF. CDR3 nucleotides: TGTGCCAGCAGCCAAGCTTTAGCGGGGGGGCCGGAGTACAATGAGCAGTTCTTC.

The J gene is TRBJ1-5, the V gene TRBV7-9; D is possibly TRBD1 (6 bases). This CDR3 is 16 amino acids long. In germline, CDR1 is SEHNR, CDR2 FQNEAQ (reference sequence). Trimming took off 1 base at V and 3 bases at J, with 13 bases between the two ends. CDR3 bases: TGTGCCAGCAGCTTAGGCCAGGGACACTTCAATCAGCCCCAGCATTTT. It codes for CASSLGQGHFNQPQHF.

The chain recombines TRBV5-1 with TRBJ2-5, with 9 bases matching TRBD1. Germline V gene lookup returns CDR1 SGHRS and CDR2 YFSETQ. J gave up 4 bases and V 4 bases, and 5 bases lay outside the gene matches. The CDR3 length is 14 residues. The DNA of the CDR3 is TGCGCCAGCAGCCACGGGACAGGGCTAGAGACCCAGTACTTC. Translation: CASSHGTGLETQYF. Full variable domain (missing parts from reference TRBV5-1 and TRBJ2-5): KAGVTQTPRYLIKTRGQQVTLSCSPISGHRSVSWYQQTPGQGLQFLFEYFSETQRNKGNFPGRFSGRQFSNSRSEMNVSTLELGDSALYLCASSHGTGLETQYFGPGTRLLVL.

The gene calls are TRBV7-9 and TRBJ1-2, with 9 bases that match TRBD1. Germline-derived CDR1 and CDR2 are SEHNR and FQNEAQ (reference sequence). The V segment lost 4 bases and the J segment 3 bases; nucleotides outside the gene matches: 12. The CDR3 spans 17 residues. Here the CDR3 DNA reads TGTGCCAGCAGCTCAACTCCTCGGTGGGACAGGGACTATGGCTACACCTTC. It is translated as CASSSTPRWDRDYGYTF.

V usage is TRBV21-1 and J usage is TRBJ2-6; TRBD1, the table's D call, was not compared with the DNA. TRBV21-1 is recorded as a pseudogene. The CDR3 has 18 amino acids. CDR3 in DNA: TGTGCCAGCAGCACCCCCGGGACAGGGGATCCTGGGGCCAACGTCCTGACTTTC. Translated, it gives CASSTPGTGDPGANVLTF.

V is TRBV9 and J is TRBJ1-6; no clear D gene. CDR3 size: 14 residues. The V end lost 3 bases, the J end lost 6 bases, and 10 bases lay between the germline ends. Germline assignment: CDR1 SGDLS and CDR2 YYNGEE. DNA for the CDR3: TGTGCCAGCAGCGGATCAGGTACTAATTCACCCCTCCACTTT. It specifies CASSGSGTNSPLHF.

V and J are TRBV6-6 and TRBJ1-2, with D tentatively TRBD1 (6 bases). Germline V gives CDR1 MNHNY, CDR2 SVGAGI (reference sequence). The V gene lost 5 bases and the J gene lost 4 bases, with 17 bases spanning the gap. The CDR3 covers 15 residues. CDR3 in DNA: TGTGCCAGCAGTCCCGGAGGGGCGGGGGCCTATGGCTACACCTTC. This codes for CASSPGGAGAYGYTF.

The CDR3: CASSLENRGEGYTF. CDR3 nucleotide sequence: TGTGCCAGCAGCCTAGAAAACAGGGGTGAAGGCTACACCTTC. The chain is built from TRBV5-4 and TRBJ1-2; 7 bases are shared with TRBD1. The CDR3 is made up of 14 amino acids. Trimming removed 4 bases from V and 8 bases from J; junction bases left unmatched: 11. Germline V gene sequence: CDR1 SGHNT, CDR2 YYREEE (reference sequence).

The J gene is TRBJ1-1, the V gene TRBV29-1; D uncertain. Germline-derived CDR1 and CDR2 are SQVTM and ANQGSEA. V lost 6 bases and J lost 5, with 13 bases in between. The CDR3 contains 12 residues. CDR3 sequence reads: CSVAAFGTEAFF. CDR3 nucleotides: TGCAGCGTCGCGGCTTTCGGGACTGAAGCTTTCTTT. Complete variable domain (other parts from reference TRBV29-1 and TRBJ1-1): SAVISQKPSRDICQRGTSLTIQCQVDSQVTMMFWYRQQPGQSLTLIATANQGSEATYESGFVIDKFPISRPNLTFSTLTVSNMSPEDSSIYLCSVAAFGTEAFFGQGTRLTVV.

The chain joins TRBV9 to TRBJ2-1; 8 bases agree with TRBD2. V was pared by 3 bases and J by 8 bases, with 19 bases of the junction left unmatched. Germline CDR1 and CDR2: SGDLS and YYNGEE. This CDR3 comprises 18 residues. The CDR3 nucleotides read TGTGCCAGCAGCGGTTTTAGCGGGGCCCGCCCCCTTTGGGATGAGCAGTTCTTC. As protein: CASSGFSGARPLWDEQFF.

This clone occurred once. The sample carries other DNA sequences with the same CDR3. The J gene is TRBJ1-5, the V gene TRBV13; TRBD1 might be the D (5 bases). The V gene's germline CDR1 is PRHDT and CDR2 FYEKMQ (reference sequence). Trimming took off 5 bases at V and 4 bases at J, with 9 bases between the two ends. The CDR3 loop spans 13 amino acids. CDR3 in amino acids: CASSPGGNQPQHF. The DNA for the CDR3 is TGTGCCAGCAGCCCGGGGGGGAATCAGCCCCAGCATTTT.

The V call is TRBV7-9, the J call TRBJ2-7; D unclear. This CDR3 spans 12 amino acids. Looked up from germline, CDR1 is SEHNR and CDR2 is FQNEAQ (reference sequence). V was clipped by 2 bases and J by 5 bases, with 7 bases between them. The CDR3 sequence: CASSLLYDEQYF. The CDR3 DNA reads TGTGCCAGCAGCTTACTTTATGACGAGCAGTACTTC. Looking up the rest from reference TRBV7-9 and TRBJ2-7 gives the full variable domain: DTGVSQNPRHKITKRGQNVTFRCDPISEHNRLYWYRQTLGQGPEFLTYFQNEAQLEKSRLLSDRFSAERPKGSFSTLEIQRTEQGDSAMYLCASSLLYDEQYFGPGTRLTVT.

In regard to this clone: This sample also contains other DNA sequences that code for the same CDR3. This chain joins TRBV5-1 and TRBJ2-5; D call uncertain. Germline CDR1 is SGHRS and CDR2 is YFSETQ. CDR3 length equals 14 residues. V gave up 0 bases and J gave up 2 bases, with 8 bases separating them. CDR3 in amino acids: CASSLGQIQETQYF. CDR3 coding DNA: TGCGCCAGCAGCTTGGGCCAGATTCAAGAGACCCAGTACTTC.